This entry lists 21 T cell receptor beta chains sequenced from one sample in a study of CD8+ T cells in alopecia areata. Following RNA extraction, reverse transcription yielded cDNA that acted as the sequencing template. Measured with immunoSEQ multiplex PCR; TCRdb has only the in-frame clones, and not every one. There are about 180,000 clones in the sample; approximately 62% occur only once, and over 1.5% lies in the top ten. The specimen was CD4+ T cells sorted from blood, collected at week 0. The receptors stem from a human donor with alopecia areata.

This clone was seen only a few times. The chain joins TRBV5-4 to TRBJ2-3; 12 bases are a match to TRBD2. Unmatched junction bases numbered 10, after V lost 6 bases and J lost 2 bases. Germline V gene lookup returns CDR1 SGHNT and CDR2 YYREEE (reference sequence). The length of the CDR3 is 17 residues. The CDR3 sequence: CASTKRTSGDDTDTQYF. CDR3 bases: TGTGCCAGCACCAAAAGGACTAGCGGGGATGACACAGATACGCAGTATTTT.

This clone turned up a few times. Other DNA sequences of this sample code for an identical CDR3. This chain uses TRBV18 with TRBJ2-5; the D is unclear. The CDR3 runs 11 residues. CDR1 and CDR2 (germline): KGHSH, LQKENI. Trimming removed 3 bases from V and 1 base from J, with 0 bases in between. The CDR3 nucleotides read TGTGCCAGCTCACCCCAAGAGACCCAGTACTTC. Its translation is CASSPQETQYF.

The chain recombines TRBV23-1 with TRBJ1-1, with 8 bases aligning to TRBD1. TRBV23-1 belongs to the ORF category, with a function that is uncertain. With 4 bases clipped from V and 3 bases from J, the junction kept 22 bases outside the gene matches. The CDR3 covers 20 residues. CDR3: CASSRVPGQETQTGDTEAFF. The CDR3 nucleotides are TGCGCCAGCAGTCGCGTACCGGGACAGGAGACACAAACGGGGGACACTGAAGCTTTCTTT.

In this sample, this clone turned up many times. Other DNA sequences in this sample translate to the same CDR3. The rearrangement links TRBV14 to TRBJ1-6; D unclear. Germline CDR1 SGHDN, CDR2 FVKESK. This CDR3 spans 15 amino acids. Trimming took 0 bases from V and 10 from J, leaving 13 bases between them. The CDR3 protein is CASSQDPAGRSPLHF. The CDR3 DNA sequence: TGTGCCAGCAGCCAAGATCCCGCAGGAAGGTCACCCCTCCACTTT.

CDR3 sequence: CASSLTSPTGELFF. CDR3 DNA: TGTGCCAGCAGTTTGACTAGCCCGACCGGGGAGCTGTTTTTT. The J gene is TRBJ2-2, the V gene TRBV27; 7 bases fit TRBD2. Germline V gene data show CDR1 as MNHEY and CDR2 as SMNVEV (reference sequence). This CDR3 has 14 residues. The ends lost 3 bases at V and 5 bases at J; junction bases unmatched: 3.

The chain is built from TRBV29-1 and TRBJ1-1; 9 bases are shared with TRBD1. J gave up 0 bases and V 6 bases, and 2 bases lay outside the gene matches. Germline assignment: CDR1 SQVTM and CDR2 ANQGSEA. The CDR3 length is 13 residues. The CDR3 nucleotides are TGCAGCGTAGGGGACAGGGTGAACACTGAAGCTTTCTTT. Translation: CSVGDRVNTEAFF.

The V and J genes are TRBV30 and TRBJ2-5; perhaps TRBD2 as D (6 bases). The length of the CDR3 is 13 residues. V was cut by 1 base and J by 5 bases, with 11 bases left in between. Germline V gene lookup returns CDR1 GTSNPN and CDR2 SVGIG (reference sequence). The CDR3 DNA sequence: TGTGCCTGGAGTGCCGGGGGTGTGGAGACCCAGTACTTC. This codes for CAWSAGGVETQYF.

This chain uses TRBV28 with TRBJ2-7; a weak D match, TRBD1 (5 bases). Trimming removed 6 bases at V and 4 bases at J, with 10 bases between. Germline-derived CDR1 and CDR2 are MDHEN and SYDVKM. The CDR3 has 12 amino acids. CDR3: CASSRKGYEQYF. Written as DNA, the CDR3 is TGTGCCAGCAGCCGAAAGGGGTACGAGCAGTACTTC.

Written as DNA, the CDR3 is TGTCCTCCTGGGAGGGGGCTCTACGAGCAGTACTTC. The encoded protein is CPPGRGLYEQYF. This chain uses TRBV10-3 with TRBJ2-7; D may correspond to TRBD1 or TRBD2 (7 bases each). This CDR3 comprises 12 residues. CDR1 ENHRY and CDR2 SYGVKD come from the germline V gene.

The chain couples TRBV6-1 to TRBJ2-3; the match to TRBD2 covers 15 bases. V lost 0 bases to trimming and J lost 9 bases; unmatched junction nucleotides: 4. Per germline, CDR1 MNHNS and CDR2 SASEGT. The CDR3 totals 16 residues. CDR3 sequence reads: CASSEAGLAGGRTQYF. CDR3 nucleotides: TGTGCCAGCAGTGAAGCGGGACTAGCGGGGGGAAGGACGCAGTATTTT.

V usage is TRBV29-1 and J usage is TRBJ1-5; D gene ambiguous. V dropped 4 bases and J dropped 5 bases, with 6 bases sitting between them. Germline V CDR1 and CDR2: SQVTM, ANQGSEA. This CDR3 comprises 11 residues. CDR3 loop: CSVAWDQPQHF. CDR3 coding DNA: TGCAGCGTTGCTTGGGATCAGCCCCAGCATTTT.

The rearrangement uses TRBV28 and TRBJ2-5; a weak D match, TRBD2 (7 bases). From germline, CDR1 is MDHEN and CDR2 SYDVKM. The CDR3 sequence is 14 residues long. V was clipped by 7 bases and J by 1 base, with 13 bases between them. CDR3 in DNA: TGTGCCAGCAAAAAGGGGGGGTTCCAAGAGACCCAGTACTTC. It encodes CASKKGGFQETQYF.

The rearrangement links TRBV5-6 to TRBJ1-2, with D unresolved. Trimming shortened V by 0 bases and J by 7 bases, and 16 bases separated the two germline ends. The germline V gene has CDR1 SGHDT and CDR2 YYEEEE. CDR3 size: 15 residues. Here the CDR3 reads CASSLAFEERFGYTF. The CDR3 nucleotides are TGTGCCAGCAGCTTGGCGTTCGAGGAAAGGTTTGGCTACACCTTC.

The chain recombines TRBV19 with TRBJ1-1; no definite D call. The germline V gene encodes CDR1 LNHDA and CDR2 SQIVND (reference sequence). The CDR3 runs to 12 residues. Trimming shortened V by 5 bases and J by 0 bases, and 4 bases separated the two germline ends. Here the CDR3 reads CASSLMNTEAFF. CDR3 nucleotide sequence: TGTGCCAGTAGTCTCATGAACACTGAAGCTTTCTTT. The complete variable domain, with remaining parts taken from reference TRBV19 and TRBJ1-1, reads DGGITQSPKYLFRKEGQNVTLSCEQNLNHDAMYWYRQDPGQGLRLIYYSQIVNDFQKGDIAEGYSVSREKKESFPLTVTSAQKNPTAFYLCASSLMNTEAFFGQGTRLTVV.

This clone was observed a handful of times. V usage is TRBV7-9 and J usage is TRBJ2-1; unclear D gene. In germline, CDR1 is SEHNR, CDR2 FQNEAQ (reference sequence). This CDR3 contains 13 residues. V dropped 2 bases and J dropped 2 bases, with 4 bases sitting between them. The CDR3 reads CASSLTTYNEQFF. The DNA of the CDR3 is TGTGCCAGCAGCTTAACAACCTACAATGAGCAGTTCTTC.

This clone has more than one count but fewer than ten. This chain uses TRBV7-2 with TRBJ2-7; 9 positions agree with TRBD1. Trimming removed 1 base from V and 4 bases from J; junction bases left unmatched: 5. CDR3 length equals 15 residues. CDR1 SGHTA and CDR2 FQGNSA come from the germline V gene. The CDR3: CASSLGMGQGYEQYF. CDR3 sequence (DNA): TGTGCCAGCAGCTTAGGGATGGGACAGGGATACGAGCAGTACTTC.

The genes are TRBV11-2 and TRBJ1-6, with unresolved D. Germline V gene lookup returns CDR1 SGHAT and CDR2 FQNNGV. This CDR3 contains 16 residues. V was cut by 2 bases and J by 8 bases, with 16 bases left in between. CDR3 sequence: CASSLFPRRADSPLHF. In nucleotides, the CDR3 is TGTGCCAGCAGCTTATTCCCTCGGCGGGCTGATTCACCCCTCCACTTT.

The chain uses TRBV7-2 and TRBJ2-7; unclear D gene. This CDR3 contains 13 residues. The V gene's germline CDR1 is SGHTA and CDR2 FQGNSA. V lost 2 bases and J 1 base, leaving 6 bases between the germline ends. The CDR3, as DNA: TGTGCCAGCAGCTTAAAAACTTCCTACGAGCAGTACTTC. It specifies CASSLKTSYEQYF.

The chain recombines TRBV11-1 with TRBJ2-1; D unclear. Germline CDR1 reads SGHAT; CDR2 reads FQDESV (reference sequence). The CDR3 runs to 12 residues. Trimming stripped 2 bases from V and 5 bases from J, with 4 bases between. CDR3: CASSLRDNEQFF. CDR3 sequence (DNA): TGTGCCAGCAGCTTACGAGACAATGAGCAGTTCTTC.

The V and J genes are TRBV29-1 and TRBJ2-3, with a possible D match to TRBD1 (6 bases). Trimming took 7 bases from V and 4 from J, leaving 12 bases between them. The germline V gene encodes CDR1 SQVTM and CDR2 ANQGSEA. The CDR3 extends over 12 amino acids. CDR3 nucleotides: TGCAGCGGGGTCCAGGGGTCAGATACGCAGTATTTT. Protein: CSGVQGSDTQYF.

The chain couples TRBV7-2 to TRBJ1-2; D call uncertain. The CDR3 runs to 11 residues. Germline lookup yields CDR1 SGHTA and CDR2 FQGNSA. Trimming shortened V by 2 bases and J by 11 bases, and 9 bases separated the two germline ends. This CDR3 is CASSLMSGYTF. CDR3 coding DNA: TGTGCCAGCAGCTTAATGTCCGGGTACACCTTC. Based on the CDR3 plus reference TRBV7-2 and TRBJ1-2, the full variable domain is GAGVSQSPSNKVTEKGKDVELRCDPISGHTALYWYRQSLGQGLEFLIYFQGNSAPDKSGLPSDRFSAERTGGSVSTLTIQRTQQEDSAVYLCASSLMSGYTFGSGTRLTVV.